The T cell receptor (beta chain) under discussion was sequenced for a study of blood T cell repertoires in COVID-19. Study context: There were acute and convalescent COVID-19 samples, and they came from the United States, Italy and Spain.

The V segment lost 2 bases and the J segment 2 bases; nucleotides outside the gene matches: 4. Per the germline V gene, CDR1 is MNHNS and CDR2 is SASEGT. The CDR3 runs to 15 residues. The protocol was immunoSEQ multiplex PCR, while the TCRdb copy is restricted to in-frame clones and leaves out a portion. The profile shows some 120,000 clones, around 87% of them singletons. The sample was peripheral blood. The gene calls are TRBV6-1 and TRBJ2-3, with 7 bases aligning to TRBD2. The clonotype was recovered from a man aged 65 to 79 with active or convalescent COVID-19. CDR3 region: CASSESSGNTDTQYF. DNA for the CDR3: TGTGCCAGCAGTGAATCGAGCGGGAACACAGATACGCAGTATTTT.